A selection of T cell receptor beta chains follows, all from one sample in a study of shared clonotypes between healthy human individuals. Profiling relied on immunoSEQ multiplex PCR, and the TCRdb table lists in-frame clones only, not all of them. The table records a few hundred thousand clones, approximately 77% of them present only once. The specimen sequenced was PBMCs. The receptors originated from a woman in her 40s in good health. Some clones in this sample may be carry-over from other donors' samples. Both conserved end residues are part of each CDR3. A D gene is named only where the DNA matches it firmly. Only some rows state a clone size, as once, few, many or a class for expanded clones.

TRBD1 | NA | TRBJ1-5 | TRBV19 | CASTMTGVDQPQHF | TGTGCCAGTACGATGACAGGGGTAGATCAGCCCCAGCATTTT
NA | NA | TRBJ2-2 | TRBV7-8 | CASRAGEAGELFF | TGTGCCAGCAGAGCAGGGGAAGCCGGGGAGCTGTTTTTT
TRBD2 | NA | TRBJ2-2 | TRBV6-4 | CASSDVLAGEAGELFF | TGTGCCAGCAGTGACGTACTAGCGGGAGAGGCCGGGGAGCTGTTTTTT
NA | NA | TRBJ2-7 | TRBV7-6 | CASSLAQLGEQYF | TGTGCCAGCAGCTTAGCTCAGCTTGGCGAGCAGTACTTC
TRBD2 | few | TRBJ2-7 | TRBV5-4 | CASSLSGSGSHEQYF | TGTGCCAGCAGCCTGTCGGGTAGCGGGAGTCACGAGCAGTACTTC
NA | many | TRBJ2-6 | TRBV30 | CAWSVGGANVLTF | TGTGCCTGGAGTGTGGGTGGGGCCAACGTCCTGACTTTC
NA | NA | TRBJ2-7 | TRBV11-2 | CASSFSEMGEQYF | TGTGCCAGCAGCTTCTCCGAGATGGGCGAGCAGTACTTC
NA | NA | TRBJ2-2 | TRBV30 | CAWRRSNTGELFF | TGTGCCTGGAGACGGTCGAACACCGGGGAGCTGTTTTTT
NA | NA | TRBJ2-7 | TRBV7-2 | CASSLVGTYEQYF | TGTGCCAGCAGCTTAGTAGGGACCTACGAGCAGTACTTC
NA | many | TRBJ2-1 | TRBV6-5 | CASSKTGTLYNEQFF | TGTGCCAGCAGTAAAACCGGGACCCTTTACAATGAGCAGTTCTTC
NA | many | TRBJ1-1 | TRBV4-3 | CASSQGRQENTEAFF | TGCGCCAGCAGCCAAGGGAGACAGGAGAACACTGAAGCTTTCTTT
NA | NA | TRBJ1-5 | TRBV6-1 | CASSGGGAGSNQPQHF | TGTGCCAGCAGTGGCGGGGGGGCAGGGAGCAATCAGCCCCAGCATTTT
TRBD1 | NA | TRBJ1-5 | TRBV28 | CASSLTGDSNQPQHF | TGTGCCAGCAGTTTGACAGGGGATAGCAATCAGCCCCAGCATTTT
NA | NA | TRBJ2-3 | TRBV5-5 | CASSRSGWETDTQYF | TGTGCCAGCAGCCGTTCAGGGTGGGAGACAGATACGCAGTATTTT
NA | NA | TRBJ2-1 | TRBV29-1 | CSVEKGLIEQFF | TGCAGCGTTGAGAAGGGACTTATTGAGCAGTTCTTC
NA | once | TRBJ2-5 | TRBV5-6 | CASSSVTSWETQYF | TGTGCCAGCAGCTCCGTGACTAGTTGGGAGACCCAGTACTTC
TRBD2 | many | TRBJ2-1 | TRBV29-1 | CSVEEPTSGSSAYNEQFF | TGCAGCGTTGAAGAGCCGACTAGCGGGAGCTCGGCGTACAATGAGCAGTTCTTC
NA | NA | TRBJ2-4 | TRBV6-1 | CASTQGLIAKNIQYF | TGTGCCAGCACACAAGGTCTAATCGCCAAAAACATTCAGTACTTC
NA | once | TRBJ2-1 | TRBV6-5 | CASSYRGHEQFF | TGTGCCAGCAGTTACAGGGGCCATGAGCAGTTCTTC
TRBD2 | few | TRBJ2-7 | TRBV11-2 | CASSQRLAGGPYEQYF | TGTGCCAGCAGCCAGCGCCTAGCGGGAGGGCCCTACGAGCAGTACTTC
NA | NA | TRBJ2-1 | TRBV7-2 | CASSSILGRDYNEQFF | TGTGCCAGCAGCTCCATTCTGGGCAGGGATTACAATGAGCAGTTCTTC
TRBD1 | NA | TRBJ2-7 | TRBV5-6 | CASSPTRDRSSYEQYF | TGTGCCAGCAGCCCGACACGGGACAGGAGCTCCTACGAGCAGTACTTC
NA | NA | TRBJ2-3 | TRBV6-6 | CASSYKVGDTQYF | TGTGCCAGCAGTTACAAGGTTGGAGATACGCAGTATTTT
TRBD1 | NA | TRBJ2-1 | TRBV30 | CAWDRDRDFDEQFF | TGTGCCTGGGACCGGGACAGGGACTTCGATGAGCAGTTCTTC
NA | NA | TRBJ2-1 | TRBV28 | CASSLFAGSYNEQFF | TGTGCCAGCAGTTTATTCGCAGGCTCCTACAATGAGCAGTTCTTC
NA | NA | TRBJ2-7 | TRBV7-1 | CASSLGPMSSYEQYF | TGTGCCAGCAGCCTAGGACCTATGAGCTCCTACGAGCAGTACTTC
NA | many | TRBJ2-7 | TRBV28 | CASSRIRGPYEQYF | TGTGCCAGCAGTAGGATCAGGGGACCCTACGAGCAGTACTTC
TRBD2 | NA | TRBJ2-7 | TRBV7-8 | CASSPRLAGGPYEQYF | TGTGCCAGCAGCCCAAGACTAGCGGGGGGGCCCTACGAGCAGTACTTC
NA | once | TRBJ2-7 | TRBV15 | CATSRLGGPYEQYF | TGTGCCACCAGCAGGCTTGGGGGGCCCTACGAGCAGTACTTC
TRBD1 | NA | TRBJ2-1 | TRBV7-9 | CASSMTGGNEQFF | TGTGCCAGCAGCATGACAGGGGGCAATGAGCAGTTCTTC
NA | once | TRBJ2-3 | TRBV9 | CASSVPSDTQYF | TGTGCCAGCAGCGTACCGTCGGATACGCAGTATTTT
NA | once | TRBJ2-6 | TRBV28 | CASSTLARAGANVLTF | TGTGCCAGCAGCACGCTGGCTAGGGCTGGGGCCAACGTCCTGACTTTC
TRBD1 | NA | TRBJ1-6 | TRBV7-9 | CASSLRGQGSPLHF | TGTGCCAGCAGCTTAAGGGGGCAGGGTTCACCCCTCCACTTT
NA | NA | TRBJ2-2 | TRBV5-1 | CASSIQGYTGELFF | TGCGCCAGCAGCATTCAGGGATATACCGGGGAGCTGTTTTTT
NA | NA | TRBJ1-4 | TRBV21-1 | CASSGWEGQGEKLFF | TGTGCCAGCAGCGGGTGGGAGGGGCAGGGAGAAAAACTGTTTTTT
NA | NA | TRBJ2-7 | TRBV27 | CASSLGLLSYEQYF | TGTGCCAGCAGTTTGGGCCTACTCTCCTACGAGCAGTACTTC
TRBD1 | once | TRBJ1-4 | TRBV7-2 | CASSDRATTNEKLFF | TGTGCCAGCAGCGACAGGGCCACAACTAATGAAAAACTGTTTTTT
NA | NA | TRBJ2-1 | TRBV11-2 | CASSLGDLRWFF | TGTGCCAGCAGCTTAGGAGACCTCCGTTGGTTCTTC
TRBD1 | NA | TRBJ2-2 | TRBV15 | CATSRDQGALTTGELFF | TGTGCCACCAGCAGAGATCAGGGGGCTTTGACCACCGGGGAGCTGTTTTTT
NA | NA | TRBJ2-4 | TRBV19 | CASSLSETKNIQYF | TGTGCCAGTAGTCTTAGCGAGACCAAAAACATTCAGTACTTC
TRBD2 | many | TRBJ2-2 | TRBV2 | CASSPTSGDTGELFF | TGTGCCAGCAGTCCAACTAGCGGCGACACCGGGGAGCTGTTTTTT
NA | NA | TRBJ1-1 | TRBV9 | CASSGLVDTEAFF | TGTGCCAGCAGCGGGTTGGTAGACACTGAAGCTTTCTTT
TRBD2 | few | TRBJ2-5 | TRBV7-2 | CASSPAGAEETQYF | TGTGCCAGCAGCCCGGCGGGAGCCGAAGAGACCCAGTACTTC
TRBD1 | NA | TRBJ2-2 | TRBV29-1 | CSVTGQVGNTGELFF | TGCAGCGTAACCGGACAGGTTGGGAACACCGGGGAGCTGTTTTTT
NA | NA | TRBJ2-3 | TRBV9 | CASSPRGRTQYF | TGTGCCAGCAGCCCCCGTGGTCGGACGCAGTATTTT
NA | NA | TRBJ1-1 | TRBV7-3 | CASSFKVGTEAFF | TGTGCCAGCAGCTTTAAGGTGGGCACTGAAGCTTTCTTT
NA | NA | TRBJ2-7 | TRBV11-1 | CASSNMRGAYEQYF | TGTGCCAGCAGCAACATGAGGGGGGCTTACGAGCAGTACTTC
TRBD2 | NA | TRBJ2-7 | TRBV6-5 | CASRTTSGTSYEQYF | TGTGCCAGCAGAACGACTAGCGGGACGTCCTACGAGCAGTACTTC
NA | NA | TRBJ2-3 | TRBV19 | CASSITGADTQYF | TGTGCCAGTAGTATAACTGGCGCAGATACGCAGTATTTT
TRBD1 | NA | TRBJ1-1 | TRBV10-3 | CAISGTGGGTEAFF | TGTGCCATCAGCGGGACAGGGGGCGGGACTGAAGCTTTCTTT
NA | few | TRBJ2-7 | TRBV6-1 | CASRRDSSYEQYF | TGTGCCAGCAGGAGGGATTCCTCCTACGAGCAGTACTTC
NA | once | TRBJ2-7 | TRBV7-6 | CASSTPSVLEQYF | TGTGCCAGCAGTACACCCAGCGTACTCGAGCAGTACTTC